One T cell receptor (beta chain) is described in this entry. The antigen is unknown. The data belong to a study of shared clonotypes between healthy human individuals. Study details: Three plates each covered CD4 naive and memory; CD8 naive two, CD8 memory one.

Clones were read by immunoSEQ multiplex PCR, and TCRdb kept only the in-frame ones, dropping some. The repertoire consists of about 95,000 clones, with approximately 61% occurring once and the leading ten covering about 45%. Study-wide results and caveats: What naive subsets generally showed was a larger estimated richness than memory subsets showed. Since donors were few, the genetic and exposure-history diversity represented was limited.

Sequenced sample: memory CD8+ T cells sorted from blood. Subset in this sample: CD45RO+ cells pooled with CCR7-negative TemRA cells. The receptor's source is a man aged 25-45 years in good health.

The CDR3 loop reads CSVVGLSSYEQYF. CDR3 coding DNA: TGCAGCGTTGTCGGCCTCAGCTCCTACGAGCAGTACTTC. J is TRBJ2-7 and V is TRBV29-1; D is unclear. V lost 4 bases to trimming and J lost 0 bases, with 10 bases between them. Germline loops: CDR1 SQVTM, CDR2 ANQGSEA. The CDR3 loop spans 13 amino acids.